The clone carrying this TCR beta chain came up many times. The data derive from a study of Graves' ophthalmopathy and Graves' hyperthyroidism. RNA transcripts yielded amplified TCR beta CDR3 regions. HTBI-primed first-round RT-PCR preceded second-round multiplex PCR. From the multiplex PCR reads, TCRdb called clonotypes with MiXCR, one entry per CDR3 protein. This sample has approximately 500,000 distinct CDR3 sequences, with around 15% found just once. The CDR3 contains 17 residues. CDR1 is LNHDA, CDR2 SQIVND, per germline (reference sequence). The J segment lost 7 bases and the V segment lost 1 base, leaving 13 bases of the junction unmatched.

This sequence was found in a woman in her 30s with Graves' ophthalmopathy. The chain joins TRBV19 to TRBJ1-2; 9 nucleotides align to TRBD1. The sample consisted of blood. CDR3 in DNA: TGTGCCAGTAGTATAGCTTATGGGGACAGGGAACGACGTGGCTACACCTTC. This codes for CASSIAYGDRERRGYTF.